This TCR beta chain stems from a study of blood T cell repertoires in COVID-19. Method: immunoSEQ multiplex PCR; TCRdb's copy keeps in-frame clones and lacks some. The table shows approximately 220,000 clones, with approximately 78% occurring only once. Germline CDR1 LGHDT, CDR2 YNNKEL (reference sequence). V shed 6 bases and J 8 bases; nucleotides not matched to a gene: 9. This CDR3 is 13 amino acids long. The gene calls are TRBV3-1 (or the pseudogene TRBV3-2) and TRBJ1-2, with 7 bases that match TRBD1. This sequence originates from a woman older than 75 with acute or convalescent COVID-19. The sample comprised peripheral blood. The CDR3 region has the DNA TGTGCCAGCAGGAACGAGGGGGCCGGCGGCTACACCTTC. The encoded protein is CASRNEGAGGYTF.